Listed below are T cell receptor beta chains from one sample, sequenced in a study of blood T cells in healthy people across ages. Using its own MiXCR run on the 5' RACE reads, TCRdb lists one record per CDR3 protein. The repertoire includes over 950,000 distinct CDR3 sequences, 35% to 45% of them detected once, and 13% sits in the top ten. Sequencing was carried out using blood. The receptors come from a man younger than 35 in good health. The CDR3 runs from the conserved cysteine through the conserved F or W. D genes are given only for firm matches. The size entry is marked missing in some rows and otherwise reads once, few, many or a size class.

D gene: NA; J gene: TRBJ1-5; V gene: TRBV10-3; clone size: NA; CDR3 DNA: TGTGCCATCAGTGTCACTATCCGGGGTCAGCCCCAGCATTTT; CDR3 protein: CAISVTIRGQPQHF
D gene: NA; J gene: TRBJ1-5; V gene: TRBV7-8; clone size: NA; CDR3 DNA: TGTGCCAGCAGCTTGTCCCTCGGACCGGATAGCAATCAGCCCCAGCATTTT; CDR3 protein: CASSLSLGPDSNQPQHF
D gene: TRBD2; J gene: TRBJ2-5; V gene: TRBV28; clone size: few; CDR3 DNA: TGTGCCAGCAGTCCACTGGGACTAGCGCGGGAGACCCAGTACTTC; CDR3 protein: CASSPLGLARETQYF
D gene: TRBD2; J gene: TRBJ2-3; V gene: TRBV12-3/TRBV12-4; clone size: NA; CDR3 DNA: TGTGCCAGCAGCTCGGGACTAGAAGATACGCAGTATTTT; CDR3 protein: CASSSGLEDTQYF
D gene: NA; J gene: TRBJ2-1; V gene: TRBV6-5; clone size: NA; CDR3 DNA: TGTGCCAGCAGAAAAATGGACAGTGATGAGCAGTTCTTC; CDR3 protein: CASRKMDSDEQFF
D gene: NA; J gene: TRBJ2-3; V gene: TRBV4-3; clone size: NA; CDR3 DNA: TGCGCCAGCCGAGCAGGAGGGGCGCGGGATGATACGCAGTATTTT; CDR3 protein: CASRAGGARDDTQYF
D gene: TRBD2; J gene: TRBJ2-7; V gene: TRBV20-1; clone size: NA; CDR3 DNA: TGCAGTGCTAGCCAACTAGCGGGGGCCCTTTACGAGCAGTACTTC; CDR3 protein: CSASQLAGALYEQYF
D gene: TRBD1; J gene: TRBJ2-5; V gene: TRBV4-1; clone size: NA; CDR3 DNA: TGCGCCAGCTCTCGCGGACAGGGTTTCAATGAGCAGTACTTC; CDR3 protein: CASSRGQGFNEQYF
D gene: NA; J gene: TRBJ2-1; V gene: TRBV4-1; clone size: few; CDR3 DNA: TGCGCCAGCAGCCACCCATCCAATGAGCAGTTCTTC; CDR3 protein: CASSHPSNEQFF
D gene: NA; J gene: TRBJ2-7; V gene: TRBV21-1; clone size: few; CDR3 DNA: TGTGCCAGCAGCAATGTCGGGACCAGCTACGAGCAGTACTTC; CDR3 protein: CASSNVGTSYEQYF
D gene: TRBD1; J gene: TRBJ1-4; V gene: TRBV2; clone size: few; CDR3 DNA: TGTGCCAGCAGTGAATTCGGACAGGGTGAAAAACTGTTTTTT; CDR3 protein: CASSEFGQGEKLFF
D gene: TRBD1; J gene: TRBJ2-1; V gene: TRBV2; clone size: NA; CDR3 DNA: TGTGCCAGCAGTGAAGAACAGGGGGCCTACAATGAGCAGTTCTTC; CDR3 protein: CASSEEQGAYNEQFF
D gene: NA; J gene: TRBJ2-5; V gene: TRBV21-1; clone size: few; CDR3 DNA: TGTGCCAGCAGGACAGGGTCACGAATGACCCAGTACTTC; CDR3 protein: CASRTGSRMTQYF
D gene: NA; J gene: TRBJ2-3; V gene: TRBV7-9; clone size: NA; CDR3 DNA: TGTGCCAGCAGCTTAGCGTATAGCACAGATACGCAGTATTTT; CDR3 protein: CASSLAYSTDTQYF
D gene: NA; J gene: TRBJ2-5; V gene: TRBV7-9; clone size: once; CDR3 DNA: TGTGCCAGCAGCGTCAGGGGCTGGGAGCAGTACTTC; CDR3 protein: CASSVRGWEQYF
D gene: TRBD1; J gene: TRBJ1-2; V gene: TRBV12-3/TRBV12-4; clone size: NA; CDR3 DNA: TGTGCCAGCAGTTCCCACCCGGGACAGGGAAATGATGGCTACACCTTC; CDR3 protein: CASSSHPGQGNDGYTF
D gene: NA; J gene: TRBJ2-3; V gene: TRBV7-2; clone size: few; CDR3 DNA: TGTGCCAGCAGCCCGCTAGCTAGCACAGATACGCAGTATTTT; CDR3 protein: CASSPLASTDTQYF
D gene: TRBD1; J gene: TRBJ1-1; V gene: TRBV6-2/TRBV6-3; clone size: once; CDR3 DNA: TGTGCCAGCAGTCAGACCTTCCAGGGGGGAGGTGAAGCTTTCTTT; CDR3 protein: CASSQTFQGGGEAFF
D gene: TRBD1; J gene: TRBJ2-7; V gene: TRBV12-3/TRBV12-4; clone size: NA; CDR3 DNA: TGTGCCAGCAGTTTATCGGGACAGACCGACTACGAGCAGTACTTC; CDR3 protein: CASSLSGQTDYEQYF
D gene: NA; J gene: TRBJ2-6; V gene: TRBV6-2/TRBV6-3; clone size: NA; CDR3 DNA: TGTGCCAGCAGTTCGGGACTCTCTGGGGCCAACGTCCTGACTTTC; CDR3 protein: CASSSGLSGANVLTF
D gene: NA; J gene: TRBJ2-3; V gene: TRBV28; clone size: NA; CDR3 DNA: TGTGCCAGCAATGTGCCGGGACACCTTTCGGATACGCAGTATTTT; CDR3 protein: CASNVPGHLSDTQYF
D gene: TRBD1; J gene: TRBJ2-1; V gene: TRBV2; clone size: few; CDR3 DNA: TGTGCCAGCAGTGAGGACAGGAGCTCCTACAATGAGCAGTTCTTC; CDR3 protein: CASSEDRSSYNEQFF
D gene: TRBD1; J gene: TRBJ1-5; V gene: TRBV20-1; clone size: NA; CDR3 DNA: TGCAGTACCTCAAGCCGGGACAGGGGCTATCAGCCCCAGCATTTT; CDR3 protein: CSTSSRDRGYQPQHF
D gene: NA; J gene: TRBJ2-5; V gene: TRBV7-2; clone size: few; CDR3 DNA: TGTGCCAGCAGATTAGATGGACTGACTGAGCAGTACTTC; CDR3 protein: CASRLDGLTEQYF
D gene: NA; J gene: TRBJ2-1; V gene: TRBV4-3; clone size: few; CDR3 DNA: TGCGCCAGCAGCCTAAGCCGGGACCGATACAATGAGCAGTTCTTC; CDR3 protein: CASSLSRDRYNEQFF
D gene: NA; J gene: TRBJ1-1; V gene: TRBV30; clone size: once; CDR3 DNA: TGTGCCGGGAGTCAAAGTGGCGAAGCTTTCTTT; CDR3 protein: CAGSQSGEAFF
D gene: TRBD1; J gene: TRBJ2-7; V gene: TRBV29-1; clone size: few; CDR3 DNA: TGCAGCGTAACGGACAGGAGCTCCTACGAGCAGTACTTC; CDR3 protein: CSVTDRSSYEQYF
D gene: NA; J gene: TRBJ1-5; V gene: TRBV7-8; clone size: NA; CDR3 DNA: TGTGCCAGCAGGGGAAGAGGGACCAATCAGCCCCAGCATTTT; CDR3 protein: CASRGRGTNQPQHF
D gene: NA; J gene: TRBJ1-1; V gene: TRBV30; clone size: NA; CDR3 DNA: TGTGCCTGGAGTGGAGGGTCTGACACTGAAGCTTTCTTT; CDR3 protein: CAWSGGSDTEAFF
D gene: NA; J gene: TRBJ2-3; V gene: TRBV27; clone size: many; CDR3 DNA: TGTGCCAGCACTGCCGGGGATACGCAGTATTTT; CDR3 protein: CASTAGDTQYF
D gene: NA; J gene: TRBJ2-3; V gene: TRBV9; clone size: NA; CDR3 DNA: TGTGCCAGCAGCGTCGGGACAAAGGGGACAGATACGCAGTATTTT; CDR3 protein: CASSVGTKGTDTQYF
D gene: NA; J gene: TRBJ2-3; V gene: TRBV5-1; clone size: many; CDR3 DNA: TGTGCCAGCAGTACCGGGACAACAGATACGCAGTATTTT; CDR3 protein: CASSTGTTDTQYF
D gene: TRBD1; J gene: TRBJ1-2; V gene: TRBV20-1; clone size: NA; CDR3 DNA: TGCAGTGCTAGAGACCGATTACCCGGGACAGGGTGCGTCTGGGGCGGCTACACCTTC; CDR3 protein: CSARDRLPGTGCVWGGYTF
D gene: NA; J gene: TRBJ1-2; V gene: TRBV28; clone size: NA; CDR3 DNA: TGTGCCAGCAGGCCTACAGGGATCTCGTCCGTTGGCTACACCTTC; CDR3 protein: CASRPTGISSVGYTF
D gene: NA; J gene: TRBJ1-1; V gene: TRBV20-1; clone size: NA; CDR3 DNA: TGCAGTGCTGAAGAGCCTGAAGCTTTCTTT; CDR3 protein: CSAEEPEAFF
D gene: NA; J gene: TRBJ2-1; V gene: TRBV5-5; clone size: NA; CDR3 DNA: TGTGCCAGCAGCTGCGTCGCTTACAATGAGCAGTTCTTC; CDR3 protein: CASSCVAYNEQFF
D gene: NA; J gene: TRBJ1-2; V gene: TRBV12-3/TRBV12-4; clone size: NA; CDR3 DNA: TGTGCCAGCGCTACTTACTATGGCTACACCTTC; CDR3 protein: CASATYYGYTF
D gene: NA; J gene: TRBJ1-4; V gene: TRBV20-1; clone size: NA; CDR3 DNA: TGCAGTGCCCGCCGAAATGAAAAACTGTTTTTT; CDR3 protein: CSARRNEKLFF
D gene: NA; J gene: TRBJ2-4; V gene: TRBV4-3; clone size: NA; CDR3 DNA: TGCGCCAGCAGCCAAGATGCTTTGACCAAAAACATTCAGTACTTC; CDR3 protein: CASSQDALTKNIQYF
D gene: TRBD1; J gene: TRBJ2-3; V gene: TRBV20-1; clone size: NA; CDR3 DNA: TGCAGTGCGCAACAGGGGGCGAACACAGATACGCAGTATTTT; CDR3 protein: CSAQQGANTDTQYF